A single sample is the source of the 20 T cell receptor beta chains below, sequenced in a study of blood T cell repertoires in COVID-19. Sequencing used immunoSEQ multiplex PCR; TCRdb keeps in-frame clones, though not all of them. The table includes approximately 140,000 clones, roughly nine tenths detected once. Sequencing used peripheral blood. Source of these receptors: a human donor with COVID-19, enrolled during active disease. The donor label of this sample is uncertain.

The chain couples TRBV5-4 to TRBJ1-2; D uncertain. V gave up 4 bases and J gave up 3 bases, with 7 bases separating them. CDR1 is SGHNT and CDR2 is YYREEE in the germline V gene (reference sequence). This CDR3 spans 12 amino acids. CDR3 coding DNA: TGTGCCAGCAGCCGGGAAGACTATGGCTACACCTTC. It codes for CASSREDYGYTF. The full variable domain, with the rest looked up from reference TRBV5-4 and TRBJ1-2, is ETGVTQSPTHLIKTRGQQVTLRCSSQSGHNTVSWYQQALGQGPQFIFQYYREEENGRGNFPPRFSGLQFPNYSSELNVNALELDDSALYLCASSREDYGYTFGSGTRLTVV.

The J gene is TRBJ2-7, the V gene TRBV27; the D gene is possibly TRBD1 (7 bases). Germline CDR1 MNHEY, CDR2 SMNVEV (reference sequence). Trimming left V 6 bases short and J 1 base short, with 13 bases between. The CDR3 contains 14 residues. CDR3 region: CASRRDSLSYEQYF. The CDR3 DNA sequence: TGTGCCAGCAGGCGGGACAGCCTTTCCTACGAGCAGTACTTC.

In DNA form, the CDR3 reads TGTGCCAGCAGTTTACAGGGGGAGGCTAACTATGGCTACACCTTC. This encodes CASSLQGEANYGYTF. V is TRBV27 and J is TRBJ1-2; 7 positions match TRBD1. The J segment lost 0 bases and the V segment lost 2 bases, leaving 3 bases of the junction unmatched. In germline, CDR1 is MNHEY, CDR2 SMNVEV (reference sequence). The CDR3 is 15 amino acids.

CDR3 in DNA: TGTGCCATCAGCCCGGGACAGACTTGGACCTACGAGCAGTACTTC. This translates into CAISPGQTWTYEQYF. The chain combines TRBV10-3 with TRBJ2-7, with 7 nucleotides matching TRBD1. Germline V gene lookup returns CDR1 ENHRY and CDR2 SYGVKD. The CDR3 runs 15 residues. The V segment lost 6 bases and the J segment 2 bases; nucleotides outside the gene matches: 10.

The rearrangement links TRBV15 to TRBJ2-1; TRBD2 agrees at 8 bases. This CDR3 contains 16 residues. J was trimmed by 8 bases and V by 3 bases; bases with no gene match: 12. Germline lookup yields CDR1 LNHNV and CDR2 YYDKDF (reference sequence). The CDR3, as DNA: TGTGCCACCAGCAGTTGGACTAGCCATTGGGGAGATGAGCAGTTCTTC. It translates to CATSSWTSHWGDEQFF.

The rearrangement joins TRBV5-1 to TRBJ1-5; 9 nucleotides agree with TRBD1. CDR1 is SGHRS, CDR2 YFSETQ, per germline. The ends lost 4 bases at V and 8 bases at J; junction bases unmatched: 4. This CDR3 region has 13 residues. The CDR3 here is CASSEGQGEPQHF. The CDR3 bases are TGCGCCAGCAGCGAGGGACAGGGTGAGCCCCAGCATTTT.

The table lists this clone with a count of one. The chain links TRBV5-1 to TRBJ1-3; 7 positions match TRBD1. CDR3 size: 16 residues. With 4 bases clipped from V and 2 bases from J, the junction kept 9 bases outside the gene matches. The germline CDR1 and CDR2 sequences are SGHRS and YFSETQ. CDR3 loop: CASSLDRTDPGNTIYF. CDR3 in DNA: TGCGCCAGCAGCCTGGACAGGACCGACCCTGGAAACACCATATATTTT. Full variable domain (outside the CDR3, taken from reference TRBV5-1 and TRBJ1-3): KAGVTQTPRYLIKTRGQQVTLSCSPISGHRSVSWYQQTPGQGLQFLFEYFSETQRNKGNFPGRFSGRQFSNSRSEMNVSTLELGDSALYLCASSLDRTDPGNTIYFGEGSWLTVV.

The V call is TRBV4-2, the J call TRBJ1-3; TRBD1 might be the D (5 bases). Trimming removed 2 bases from V and 1 base from J, with 18 bases in between. This CDR3 spans 18 amino acids. Germline V gene sequence: CDR1 LGHNA, CDR2 YNFKEQ. CDR3 bases: TGTGCCAGCAGCCAATCATCTGCCGTCGGGGGATCTGGAAACACCATATATTTT. Protein product: CASSQSSAVGGSGNTIYF.

In its sample, this clone was seen once. The chain is built from TRBV7-9 and TRBJ2-7; 13 bases fit TRBD2. The CDR3 has 15 residues. CDR1 and CDR2 (germline): SEHNR, FQNEAQ (reference sequence). V trimming: 4 bases; J trimming: 2 bases; junction bases outside the gene matches: 2. CDR3 DNA: TGTGCCAGCAGCTCGACTAGCGGGAGGACCTACGAGCAGTACTTC. As protein: CASSSTSGRTYEQYF.

The genes are TRBV18 and TRBJ1-2, with D unclear. V was trimmed by 3 bases and J by 2 bases, leaving 13 bases between them. The CDR3 runs to 15 residues. CDR1 KGHSH and CDR2 LQKENI come from the germline V gene. The CDR3 DNA follows: TGTGCCAGCTCACCCCCGGGGAAACCAAACTATGGCTACACCTTC. Protein sequence: CASSPPGKPNYGYTF.

The chain couples TRBV24-1 to TRBJ2-7; TRBD2 agrees at 14 bases. The CDR3 runs 17 residues. The V and J ends lost 4 bases and 7 bases, in that order; junction bases with no gene match: 11. Germline lookup yields CDR1 KGHDR and CDR2 SFDVKD. CDR3 sequence: CATSESPGLAGGGEQYF. The CDR3 region has the DNA TGTGCCACCAGTGAATCCCCAGGACTAGCGGGAGGAGGTGAGCAGTACTTC.

The chain has TRBV28 and TRBJ1-6, with D unresolved. The V and J ends lost 1 base and 7 bases respectively, with 8 bases between them. The length of the CDR3 is 14 residues. Looked up from germline, CDR1 is MDHEN and CDR2 is SYDVKM. The CDR3 DNA sequence: TGTGCCAGCAGTTTATATTCCTCGAATTCACCCCTCCACTTT. Its protein product is CASSLYSSNSPLHF. Supplemented by reference TRBV28 and TRBJ1-6, the full variable domain reads DVKVTQSSRYLVKRTGEKVFLECVQDMDHENMFWYRQDPGLGLRLIYFSYDVKMKEKGDIPEGYSVSREKKERFSLILESASTNQTSMYLCASSLYSSNSPLHFGNGTRLTVT.

The sample holds a few counts of this clone. V is TRBV7-3 and J is TRBJ2-7, with 7 bases fitting TRBD1. This CDR3 spans 13 amino acids. The trim removed 4 bases at V and 5 bases at J, leaving 5 bases unmatched. Germline loops: CDR1 SGHTA, CDR2 FQGTGA. This chain's CDR3 is CASSSPGTDEQYF. The CDR3 DNA reads as TGTGCCAGCAGCTCCCCCGGGACAGACGAGCAGTACTTC.

Only one count was recorded for this clone. This chain uses TRBV5-1 with TRBJ1-1, with 7 bases that match TRBD1. Germline CDR1 reads SGHRS; CDR2 reads YFSETQ. The CDR3 extends over 15 amino acids. V gave up 2 bases and J gave up 0 bases; unmatched junction bases: 4. CDR3 nucleotide sequence: TGCGCCAGCAGCTTCGAGACAGGGCTGAACACTGAAGCTTTCTTT. This codes for CASSFETGLNTEAFF.

The chain is built from TRBV27 and TRBJ1-5, with D perhaps TRBD1 (5 bases). The CDR3 contains 13 residues. V was clipped by 5 bases and J by 10 bases, with 15 bases between them. Germline values: CDR1 MNHEY, CDR2 SMNVEV (reference sequence). CDR3 nucleotides: TGTGCCAGCAGTCTAGGGGTGGCTTTTCCCCAGCATTTT. Encoded protein: CASSLGVAFPQHF.

V usage is TRBV5-4 and J usage is TRBJ1-1, with D maybe TRBD1 (5 bases). CDR3 length: 13 amino acids. Per the germline V gene, CDR1 is SGHNT and CDR2 is YYREEE (reference sequence). V shed 3 bases and J shed 1 base, with 7 bases lying between them. The CDR3 region is CASSSGQNTEAFF. The CDR3 coding sequence is TGTGCCAGCAGCTCAGGACAGAACACTGAAGCTTTCTTT.

V and J are TRBV6-5 and TRBJ2-3; D is possibly TRBD1 (5 bases). The CDR3 is made up of 14 amino acids. Germline values: CDR1 MNHEY, CDR2 SVGAGI. Trimming pared 2 bases from V and 0 bases from J, leaving 6 bases between. The CDR3, as DNA: TGTGCCAGCAGTTACGACAGTAGCACAGATACGCAGTATTTT. This sequence encodes CASSYDSSTDTQYF.

This clone came up once. The chain uses TRBV7-6 and TRBJ2-7, with TRBD1 as a possible D gene (5 bases). The V and J ends lost 6 bases and 0 bases respectively, with 12 bases between them. The CDR3 is 14 amino acids. CDR1 is SGHVS, CDR2 FNYEAQ, per germline. CDR3 sequence: CASSGGDSSYEQYF. In nucleotides, the CDR3 is TGTGCCAGCAGTGGCGGCGACAGCTCCTACGAGCAGTACTTC.

V and J are TRBV5-1 and TRBJ2-1; tentatively, D is TRBD2 (5 bases). CDR3 size: 11 residues. Germline V lookup: CDR1 SGHRS, CDR2 YFSETQ. Trimming pared 2 bases from V and 10 bases from J, leaving 7 bases between. CDR3 bases: TGCGCCAGCAGCTTCGGCGGGGAGCAGTTCTTC. Encoded protein: CASSFGGEQFF.

The rearrangement joins TRBV2 to TRBJ1-1; TRBD1 might be the D (6 bases). V was cut by 6 bases and J by 6 bases, with 14 bases left in between. In germline, CDR1 is SNHLY, CDR2 FYNNEI. The CDR3 spans 13 residues. CDR3 amino acids: CASRYYREPEAFF. The CDR3 DNA follows: TGTGCCAGCAGATACTACAGGGAACCTGAAGCTTTCTTT.